A single sample is the source of the 23 T cell receptor beta chains below, sequenced in a study of OX40 agonist ivuxolimab in advanced cancers. Libraries were prepared by immunoSEQ multiplex PCR; TCRdb keeps only in-frame clonotypes and omits some of them. The sample includes tens of thousands of clones, 88% of them seen just once. Sequencing was performed on CD4+ or CD8+ T cells sorted from blood, taken in a trial of the OX40 agonist ivuxolimab. The receptors stem from an adult with an advanced solid tumor such as melanoma, head and neck, liver or kidney cancer.

The chain carries TRBV27 and TRBJ2-7; D is undetermined. This CDR3 has 16 residues. CDR1 MNHEY and CDR2 SMNVEV come from the germline V gene (reference sequence). V lost 2 bases and J 1 base, leaving 15 bases between the germline ends. DNA of the CDR3: TGTGCCAGCAGTTTAAGGCCTCTGGGCTCGTCCTACGAGCAGTACTTC. Protein product: CASSLRPLGSSYEQYF.

CDR3 coding DNA: TGTGCCAGCAGCCGCCAGTTGGGAGGGAGCTCCTACGAGCAGTACTTC. It yields the protein CASSRQLGGSSYEQYF. The chain combines TRBV28 with TRBJ2-7, with TRBD2 matching over 7 bases. Germline values: CDR1 MDHEN, CDR2 SYDVKM. V lost 6 bases to trimming and J lost 0 bases; unmatched junction nucleotides: 11. The CDR3 extends over 16 amino acids.

This sequence joins TRBV7-3 and TRBJ2-5; 12 nucleotides match TRBD2. With V trimmed by 5 bases and J by 4 bases, 2 bases remained unmatched. Germline V gene data show CDR1 as SGHTA and CDR2 as FQGTGA. The CDR3 covers 14 residues. The CDR3 region has the DNA TGTGCCAGCAGCCCGGGACTAGCGGGAGAGACCCAGTACTTC. Its protein product is CASSPGLAGETQYF.

This clone was seen repeatedly, ten times or more. The chain carries TRBV7-2 and TRBJ1-2; 7 bases fit TRBD1. The trim removed 0 bases at V and 2 bases at J, leaving 0 bases unmatched. This CDR3 has 14 residues. Germline loops: CDR1 SGHTA, CDR2 FQGNSA. The CDR3 nucleotides are TGTGCCAGCAGCTTAGCGACAGGGAACTATGGCTACACCTTC. Its translation: CASSLATGNYGYTF.

This chain connects TRBV7-9 to TRBJ1-1, with 7 bases aligning to TRBD1. CDR3 size: 14 residues. With V trimmed by 3 bases and J by 5 bases, 6 bases remained unmatched. Germline CDR1 reads SEHNR; CDR2 reads FQNEAQ (reference sequence). The CDR3 loop reads CASSFTGASTEAFF. The CDR3 DNA reads TGTGCCAGCAGCTTTACAGGGGCGAGTACTGAAGCTTTCTTT.

The rearrangement joins TRBV9 to TRBJ2-3, with D maybe TRBD2 (6 bases). The CDR3 runs to 14 residues. V was cut by 2 bases and J by 11 bases, with 18 bases left in between. Germline V CDR1 and CDR2: SGDLS, YYNGEE. The CDR3 coding sequence is TGTGCCAGCAGCGTTAGCGGACCGCCCGGGAGGCAGTATTTT. It is translated as CASSVSGPPGRQYF.

The rearrangement uses TRBV19 and TRBJ1-5; D not certain. The CDR3 is 15 residues long. V lost 5 bases and J lost 4, with 15 bases in between. The germline gives CDR1 LNHDA, CDR2 SQIVND (reference sequence). This CDR3 is CASSLSPRGNQPQHF. As DNA, the CDR3 is TGTGCCAGTAGTTTATCCCCCAGAGGGAATCAGCCCCAGCATTTT.

This rearrangement joins TRBV7-3 to TRBJ1-1, with D possibly matching TRBD1 (5 bases). Trimming stripped 5 bases from V and 4 bases from J, with 17 bases between. This CDR3 region has 15 residues. Germline V gene sequence: CDR1 SGHTA, CDR2 FQGTGA. CDR3: CASSLFGGSSTEAFF. The CDR3 DNA sequence: TGTGCCAGCAGCCTTTTCGGGGGATCGAGCACTGAAGCTTTCTTT.

The genes are TRBV5-1 and TRBJ2-5, with D perhaps matching TRBD1 (6 bases). This CDR3 is 15 amino acids long. CDR1 is SGHRS, CDR2 YFSETQ, per germline. V lost 0 bases, J lost 1 base, and 10 bases lay in between. DNA for the CDR3: TGCGCCAGCAGCTTGGGAGGGACAACCCAAGAGACCCAGTACTTC. It yields the protein CASSLGGTTQETQYF.

The rearrangement uses TRBV5-4 and TRBJ1-6; D possibly corresponds to TRBD1 (6 bases). Trimming stripped 3 bases from V and 7 bases from J, with 11 bases between. The V gene's germline CDR1 is SGHNT and CDR2 YYREEE (reference sequence). This CDR3 region has 14 residues. The CDR3 DNA reads TGTGCCAGCAGCTCGGGACAACCCAATTCACCCCTCCACTTT. Translating it yields CASSSGQPNSPLHF.

The rearrangement joins TRBV28 to TRBJ2-1, with 11 bases lining up with TRBD2. With 3 bases clipped from V and 13 bases from J, the junction kept 8 bases outside the gene matches. The CDR3 is 14 amino acids. Per germline, CDR1 MDHEN and CDR2 SYDVKM. CDR3 coding DNA: TGTGCCAGCAGTTTGACGACTAGCGGGAATGTACAGTTCTTC. As protein: CASSLTTSGNVQFF.

This chain uses TRBV6-5 with TRBJ1-6, with TRBD1 matching 7 bases. Losses at the gene ends were 5 bases for V and 7 bases for J; bases not matched to a gene: 2. Per germline, CDR1 MNHEY and CDR2 SVGAGI. This CDR3 region has 13 residues. The CDR3 bases are TGTGCCAGCAGTCGGACAGGCAATTCACCCCTCCACTTT. Translation: CASSRTGNSPLHF.

The chain links TRBV11-3 to TRBJ2-1; D ambiguous. The germline CDR1 and CDR2 sequences are SGHNT and YENEEA. V shed 3 bases and J shed 0 bases, with 9 bases lying between them. The CDR3 has 15 residues. CDR3 sequence (DNA): TGTGCCAGCAGCTTGATCGGATTCTCCTACAATGAGCAGTTCTTC. Its translation: CASSLIGFSYNEQFF.

The chain employs TRBV6-1 and TRBJ1-1; D perhaps matches TRBD1 (6 bases). V lost 4 bases, J lost 0 bases, and 12 bases lay in between. Germline V gives CDR1 MNHNS, CDR2 SASEGT. The CDR3 spans 15 residues. CDR3 nucleotide sequence: TGTGCCAGCAGTGGGGGGGCGCATATGAACACTGAAGCTTTCTTT. Amino acid sequence: CASSGGAHMNTEAFF.

The genes are TRBV4-1 and TRBJ2-7; no firm D call. Germline assignment: CDR1 MGHRA and CDR2 YSYEKL. V lost 4 bases and J 2 bases, leaving 15 bases between the germline ends. CDR3 length: 15 residues. CDR3 residues: CASSLLSIDPYEQYF. CDR3 bases: TGCGCCAGCAGCCTACTATCAATAGACCCCTACGAGCAGTACTTC.

Only one count was recorded for this clone. This chain uses TRBV2 with TRBJ2-1, with TRBD2 matching 8 bases. V gave up 6 bases and J gave up 8 bases; unmatched junction bases: 12. The CDR3 spans 15 residues. CDR1 is SNHLY, CDR2 FYNNEI, per germline. The CDR3, as DNA: TGTGCCAGCAGACAACTAGCGGACCCCGTCGATGAGCAGTTCTTC. Encoded protein: CASRQLADPVDEQFF.

The chain couples TRBV4-1 to TRBJ1-1; 7 nucleotides align to TRBD1. The germline V gene has CDR1 MGHRA and CDR2 YSYEKL. V lost 2 bases to trimming and J lost 3 bases; unmatched junction nucleotides: 3. The CDR3 spans 14 residues. This CDR3 reads CASSQRQGDTEAFF. In nucleotides, the CDR3 is TGCGCCAGCAGCCAACGGCAGGGGGACACTGAAGCTTTCTTT.

The rearrangement links TRBV9 to TRBJ2-1; 14 bases are a match to TRBD2. Germline V gene lookup returns CDR1 SGDLS and CDR2 YYNGEE. The junction had 2 bases not matched to a gene; V was cut back by 8 bases and J by 10 bases. This CDR3 has 12 residues. CDR3 region: CASGLAGGEQFF. Here the CDR3 DNA reads TGTGCCAGTGGACTAGCGGGAGGCGAGCAGTTCTTC.

This clone was seen a single time. The V and J genes are TRBV27 and TRBJ2-3, with TRBD2 matching over 10 bases. Germline CDR1 reads MNHEY; CDR2 reads SMNVEV (reference sequence). CDR3 length: 18 residues. The V and J ends lost 6 bases and 0 bases, in that order; junction bases with no gene match: 12. In nucleotides, the CDR3 is TGTGCCAGCAGCTCAATAGCGGGAGGCACCTTTAGCACAGATACGCAGTATTTT. Translation gives CASSSIAGGTFSTDTQYF.

The chain uses TRBV7-9 and TRBJ1-4; D gene unclear. CDR3 length equals 12 residues. CDR1 and CDR2 (germline): SEHNR, FQNEAQ (reference sequence). V lost 5 bases and J lost 8, with 9 bases in between. In DNA form, the CDR3 reads TGTGCCAGCAGCAGACCCGGGGAAAAACTGTTTTTT. Translation: CASSRPGEKLFF.

The chain combines TRBV7-3 with TRBJ2-3; the match to TRBD2 covers 10 bases. The junction had 6 bases not matched to a gene; V was cut back by 5 bases and J by 1 base. CDR1 SGHTA and CDR2 FQGTGA come from the germline V gene. CDR3 length: 16 amino acids. CDR3: CASSPSGLAGTDTQYF. The CDR3 DNA follows: TGTGCCAGCAGCCCCTCAGGACTAGCGGGCACAGATACGCAGTATTTT.

This rearrangement joins TRBV19 to TRBJ2-5; the D is unclear. Between the trimmed V and J ends, which lost 4 bases and 5 bases, there was a span of 11 bases. Germline CDR1 is LNHDA and CDR2 is SQIVND (reference sequence). The CDR3 is 13 amino acids. The chain's CDR3 is CASSSAPWETQYF. In DNA, the CDR3 is TGTGCCAGTAGTAGCGCACCGTGGGAGACCCAGTACTTC.

The chain carries TRBV28 and TRBJ2-3, with 9 bases lining up with TRBD2. The V gene's germline CDR1 is MDHEN and CDR2 SYDVKM. V lost 4 bases, J lost 10 bases, and 9 bases stayed unmatched. This CDR3 contains 14 residues. The CDR3 region is CASSSQREVPPQYF. DNA for the CDR3: TGTGCCAGCAGTTCTCAGCGGGAGGTCCCCCCGCAGTATTTT.